This T cell receptor (beta chain) was found in a study of CD8 T cells in Susac syndrome. The multiple sclerosis control group consisted of treatment-naive patients whose relapsing-remitting disease, which was either stable or active, fulfilled revised McDonald criteria. V was clipped by 6 bases and J by 6 bases, with 12 bases between them. Germline-derived CDR1 and CDR2 are SQVTM and ANQGSEA. This CDR3 contains 11 residues. RNA in amounts of about 0.5 to 1 ug was reverse transcribed with random hexamers. A multiplex approach, immunoSEQ multiplex PCR, amplified TCR beta CDR3 across 54 Vbeta and 13 Jbeta. TCRdb fed the immunoSEQ multiplex PCR reads into MiXCR, producing one record per CDR3 protein. The data hold about 280,000 distinct CDR3 sequences, with about 88% observed a single time.

The rearrangement uses TRBV29-1 and TRBJ2-7; D not certain. This TCR was sampled from a human donor with multiple sclerosis. Specimen: CD8+ T cells from PBMCs. DNA for the CDR3: TGCAGCGTCCCCGTGGGCCGCGAGCAGTACTTC. Protein: CSVPVGREQYF.